This T cell receptor (beta chain) was recovered during a study of early T cells in non-severe SARS-CoV-2 infection. The wider study: The sequenced material was bulk RNA from unsorted whole blood, and its chains were unpaired.

Attached unique molecular identifiers marked individual cDNA molecules. From the 5' RACE reads, TCRdb called clonotypes with MiXCR, one entry per CDR3 protein. The data hold about 50,000 distinct CDR3 sequences, with around 8% observed a single time. Trimming shortened V by 1 base and J by 5 bases, and 8 bases separated the two germline ends. The CDR3 length is 13 residues. Germline V gene lookup returns CDR1 LGHDT and CDR2 YNNKEL (reference sequence). This clonotype was recorded at least ten times. J is TRBJ2-5 and V is TRBV3-1; D might be TRBD1 (6 bases). Sequencing input: whole blood. This TCR was recovered from an adult who was a healthcare worker with PCR-confirmed SARS-CoV-2 infection or an uninfected control (not recorded which). Here the CDR3 DNA reads TGTGCCAGCAGCCAAGGAACAGGGGAGACCCAGTACTTC. Amino acids: CASSQGTGETQYF.